Shown below are 28 T cell receptor beta chains from a single sample sequenced in a study of T cell repertoires in cytomegalovirus infection. Via MiXCR, TCRdb re-called the reads, giving one row per CDR3 protein. The profile covers about 900,000 distinct CDR3 sequences, with about 33% appearing a single time and 13% taken by the ten largest. Their cognate antigens are unknown. The sequencing here drew on cultured CD8+ T cells from PBMCs, taken from culture after CMV antigen stimulation. These receptors all stem from a human donor in good health (CMV status not recorded). Some clones in this sample may be carry-over from other donors' samples.

The rearrangement links TRBV4-3 to TRBJ2-3, with 7 bases matching TRBD2. Trimming removed 1 base from V and 6 bases from J; junction bases left unmatched: 13. The germline V gene encodes CDR1 LGHNA and CDR2 YSLEER. The CDR3 extends over 17 amino acids. The CDR3 region is CASSQVAGVLVEDTQYF. CDR3 nucleotides: TGCGCCAGCAGCCAAGTTGCGGGGGTATTGGTAGAGGATACGCAGTATTTT.

In its sample, this clonotype was seen many times. This chain joins TRBV12-3 or TRBV12-4 and TRBJ2-5; 8 bases are a match to TRBD1. The CDR3 has 14 residues. V shed 5 bases and J 5 bases; nucleotides not matched to a gene: 7. CDR3 in DNA: TGTGCCAGCAGTCTATCACAGGGGGAGGAGACCCAGTACTTC. This gives the protein CASSLSQGEETQYF.

This clonotype showed up just a few times. The V and J genes are TRBV12-3 or TRBV12-4 and TRBJ2-7, with D perhaps TRBD2 (6 bases). The CDR3 is 15 amino acids. With 4 bases removed from V and 4 bases from J, the gap between germline ends came to 17 bases. Here the CDR3 reads CASSSGAGTLYEQYF. CDR3 sequence (DNA): TGTGCCAGCAGTTCCGGGGCCGGGACTTTATACGAGCAGTACTTC.

In this sample, this clonotype turned up a few times. This sequence joins TRBV15 and TRBJ2-2; tentative D call: TRBD1 (5 bases). The CDR3 runs 16 residues. The germline V gene encodes CDR1 LNHNV and CDR2 YYDKDF (reference sequence). Trimming cost V 3 bases and J 0 bases, with 11 bases left between them. The CDR3 bases are TGTGCCACCAGCAGTATTTCCAGGGCGAACACCGGGGAGCTGTTTTTT. This sequence encodes CATSSISRANTGELFF.

The rearrangement joins TRBV7-6 to TRBJ1-5; D remains ambiguous. V was cut by 1 base and J by 7 bases, with 17 bases left in between. This CDR3 contains 16 residues. Germline V CDR1 and CDR2: SGHVS, FNYEAQ. In DNA form, the CDR3 reads TGTGCCAGCAGCTTAGGACCCCCGAGTTCGCGGCAGCCCCAGCATTTT. This codes for CASSLGPPSSRQPQHF.

This clonotype was counted a few times. The CDR3 coding sequence is TGCGCCAGCAGTCCTCGAGGGGATCCCGGGGAGCTGTTTTTT. This gives the protein CASSPRGDPGELFF. The V gene is TRBV23-1, the J gene TRBJ2-2; perhaps D is TRBD1 or TRBD2 (5 bases each). Being an ORF, TRBV23-1 has a function that is uncertain. This CDR3 has 14 amino acids. Trimming removed 4 bases at V and 6 bases at J, with 12 bases between.

This clonotype occurred a few times. This rearrangement joins TRBV11-1 to TRBJ2-2; no clear D gene. CDR1 and CDR2 from the germline V gene are SGHAT and FQDESV (reference sequence). The CDR3 loop spans 14 amino acids. The ends were cut back, 3 bases at V and 9 bases at J, with 14 bases in the middle. The CDR3 sequence: CASSLPGASWELFF. The CDR3 DNA reads TGTGCCAGCAGCTTGCCTGGTGCGTCTTGGGAGCTGTTTTTT.

This clonotype came up many times. V usage is TRBV7-6 and J usage is TRBJ2-1; D may be TRBD2 (7 bases). CDR3 length equals 14 residues. Germline V CDR1 and CDR2: SGHVS, FNYEAQ. V gave up 3 bases and J gave up 9 bases, with 15 bases separating them. This chain's CDR3 is CASSFNKGGGEQFF. CDR3 in DNA: TGTGCCAGCAGCTTTAATAAAGGGGGGGGTGAGCAGTTCTTC.

V gene TRBV19 combines with J gene TRBJ1-2; 7 bases are shared with TRBD1. The V and J ends lost 4 bases and 4 bases, in that order; junction bases with no gene match: 15. The germline CDR1 and CDR2 sequences are LNHDA and SQIVND (reference sequence). The CDR3 consists of 17 residues. The CDR3 DNA sequence: TGTGCCAGTAGTACTCGATTGGGGGGACAGAACCTCTATGGCTACACCTTC. Translating it yields CASSTRLGGQNLYGYTF.

The chain recombines TRBV5-6 with TRBJ2-3, with a weak D call TRBD1 (6 bases). Trimming removed 4 bases at V and 0 bases at J, with 18 bases between. CDR3 size: 17 residues. Germline V lookup: CDR1 SGHDT, CDR2 YYEEEE. CDR3 amino acids: CASSQWTSTGSTDTQYF. The CDR3 DNA follows: TGTGCCAGCAGCCAGTGGACCTCGACAGGTAGCACAGATACGCAGTATTTT.

The chain recombines TRBV2 with TRBJ1-2; no clear D gene. The CDR3 is 14 residues long. Trimming shortened V by 1 base and J by 1 base, and 7 bases separated the two germline ends. Per the germline V gene, CDR1 is SNHLY and CDR2 is FYNNEI. The CDR3 DNA reads as TGTGCCAGCAGTGAAGGCAGAATTAACTATGGCTACACCTTC. Amino acids: CASSEGRINYGYTF. The whole variable domain, remainder taken from reference TRBV2 and TRBJ1-2, is EPEVTQTPSHQVTQMGQEVILRCVPISNHLYFYWYRQILGQKVEFLVSFYNNEISEKSEIFDDQFSVERPDGSNFTLKIRSTKLEDSAMYFCASSEGRINYGYTFGSGTRLTVV.

The rearrangement joins TRBV18 to TRBJ2-1, with D unresolved. Germline V gene data show CDR1 as KGHSH and CDR2 as LQKENI. The CDR3 is 15 residues long. The germline V and J ends were trimmed by 0 bases and 0 bases, with 6 bases remaining between them. The CDR3 nucleotides read TGTGCCAGCTCACCACCCCTCGGCTCCTACAATGAGCAGTTCTTC. Translation: CASSPPLGSYNEQFF.

This clonotype showed up just a few times. J is TRBJ1-2 and V is TRBV19; D unclear. The germline V and J ends were trimmed by 3 bases and 7 bases, with 12 bases remaining between them. Germline V gene sequence: CDR1 LNHDA, CDR2 SQIVND (reference sequence). This CDR3 is built from 13 residues. The CDR3 protein is CASSMKSRSGYTF. DNA for the CDR3: TGTGCCAGTAGTATGAAGAGCAGAAGTGGCTACACCTTC.

This clonotype has more than one count but fewer than ten. This chain uses TRBV11-2 with TRBJ2-1; D is possibly TRBD2 (6 bases). Trimming removed 1 base at V and 7 bases at J, with 11 bases between. This CDR3 has 14 residues. CDR1 and CDR2 (germline): SGHAT, FQNNGV. CDR3 coding DNA: TGTGCCAGCAGCTTAGTGAATCGGGGGAATGAGCAGTTCTTC. This codes for CASSLVNRGNEQFF.

For the CDR3, the DNA is TGTGCCAGCAGTGACACAGGTGGGAGGAAGACCCAGTACTTC. It encodes CASSDTGGRKTQYF. The chain employs TRBV2 and TRBJ2-5; perhaps TRBD2 as D (6 bases). V gave up 3 bases and J gave up 6 bases, with 14 bases separating them. CDR1 and CDR2 from the germline V gene are SNHLY and FYNNEI. The CDR3 consists of 14 residues.

This clonotype was picked up many times. The chain is built from TRBV7-9 and TRBJ2-3, with TRBD2 identical over 8 bases. V lost 3 bases and J lost 6; bases outside the gene matches: 5. The V gene's germline CDR1 is SEHNR and CDR2 FQNEAQ (reference sequence). CDR3 length: 14 amino acids. CDR3 region: CASSLGTRKDTQYF. CDR3 in DNA: TGTGCCAGCAGCTTGGGGACTAGGAAGGATACGCAGTATTTT.

The chain carries TRBV7-6 and TRBJ2-3; TRBD2 agrees at 9 bases. CDR1 is SGHVS and CDR2 is FNYEAQ in the germline V gene. This CDR3 is built from 15 residues. Unmatched junction bases numbered 8, after V lost 5 bases and J lost 5 bases. The CDR3 DNA reads TGTGCCAGCAGCCCGCTGAGTAGCGGGGGAGATACGCAGTATTTT. It codes for CASSPLSSGGDTQYF.

This clonotype was counted between two and nine times. J is TRBJ2-7 and V is TRBV29-1; tentatively, D is TRBD1 (5 bases). There are 14 residues in the CDR3. Germline V CDR1 and CDR2: SQVTM, ANQGSEA. V lost 2 bases to trimming and J lost 0 bases, with 11 bases between them. Written as DNA, the CDR3 is TGCAGCGTTGAAACGACAGCGAACTCCTACGAGCAGTACTTC. Translated, it gives CSVETTANSYEQYF.

There are a few counts of this clonotype. The chain recombines TRBV7-8 with TRBJ2-5; 11 nucleotides line up with TRBD2. The V gene end was trimmed by 5 bases and the J gene end by 5 bases; junction bases not matched to a gene: 10. The CDR3 consists of 16 residues. The V gene's germline CDR1 is SGHVS and CDR2 FQNEAQ. The CDR3 sequence: CASSQGIAGGLETQYF. The CDR3 DNA sequence: TGTGCCAGCAGCCAAGGAATAGCGGGGGGGCTCGAGACCCAGTACTTC.

This clonotype has ten or more counts. This chain links TRBV5-1 with TRBJ2-2; 8 nucleotides agree with TRBD1. The CDR3 runs 16 residues. CDR1 and CDR2 (germline): SGHRS, YFSETQ. V shed 2 bases, J shed 5 bases, and the junction held 8 bases outside the gene matches. This CDR3 is CASSFSLTGVTGELFF. CDR3 coding DNA: TGCGCCAGCAGCTTTAGCCTGACAGGGGTGACCGGGGAGCTGTTTTTT.

A few counts support this clonotype. The chain combines TRBV5-4 with TRBJ2-5, with 9 bases fitting TRBD1. CDR1 and CDR2 from the germline V gene are SGHNT and YYREEE (reference sequence). Unmatched junction bases numbered 2, after V lost 1 base and J lost 1 base. This CDR3 contains 15 residues. The CDR3 DNA reads as TGTGCCAGCAGCTTGAAGGGACAGGGCCAAGAGACCCAGTACTTC. It encodes CASSLKGQGQETQYF.

This chain joins TRBV11-2 and TRBJ1-6; 7 bases are a match to TRBD1. The length of the CDR3 is 15 residues. Germline-derived CDR1 and CDR2 are SGHAT and FQNNGV. Trimming removed 1 base from V and 7 bases from J; junction bases left unmatched: 4. The CDR3 region has the DNA TGTGCCAGCAGCTTAGGGGACAGTGTCAATTCACCCCTCCACTTT. This translates into CASSLGDSVNSPLHF.

This clonotype was observed a handful of times. The V and J genes are TRBV27 and TRBJ2-1; D might be TRBD1 or TRBD2, each matching 6 bases. Germline CDR1 reads MNHEY; CDR2 reads SMNVEV (reference sequence). CDR3 size: 15 residues. The V gene lost 7 bases and the J gene lost 4 bases, with 17 bases spanning the gap. CDR3 in amino acids: CASTVGGPLYNEQFF. In DNA, the CDR3 is TGTGCCAGCACCGTGGGGGGCCCCCTTTACAATGAGCAGTTCTTC.

This clonotype came up a few times. The genes are TRBV6-6 and TRBJ2-1, with 10 bases that match TRBD2. The CDR3 length is 15 residues. J lost 7 bases, V lost 2 bases, and 5 bases had no gene match. Per the germline V gene, CDR1 is MNHNY and CDR2 is SVGAGI (reference sequence). The CDR3 DNA reads TGTGCCAGCAGTTACGTTACTAGCGGGGAGAATGAGCAGTTCTTC. This gives the protein CASSYVTSGENEQFF.

This CDR3 reads CASQTQTGRRVGYTF. CDR3 DNA sequence: TGTGCCAGTCAAACCCAGACAGGGCGGCGAGTTGGCTACACCTTC. The rearrangement links TRBV19 to TRBJ1-2, with TRBD1 matching 7 bases. The germline CDR1 and CDR2 sequences are LNHDA and SQIVND (reference sequence). The CDR3 covers 15 residues. V gave up 8 bases and J gave up 7 bases; unmatched junction bases: 16.

The sample holds a few counts of this clonotype. This chain joins TRBV12-3 or TRBV12-4 and TRBJ2-1, with TRBD1 identical over 11 bases. V shed 6 bases, J shed 7 bases, and the junction held 11 bases outside the gene matches. The CDR3 is 16 amino acids. The CDR3 DNA reads as TGTGCCAGCAGCCTACTTGGACAGGGGGCATTTAATGAGCAGTTCTTC. Translating gives CASSLLGQGAFNEQFF.

This clonotype was detected many times. This chain uses TRBV7-2 with TRBJ1-1; D unresolved. The CDR3 totals 12 residues. V lost 2 bases, J lost 4 bases, and 5 bases lay in between. Germline-derived CDR1 and CDR2 are SGHTA and FQGNSA. Here the CDR3 reads CASSLRGTEAFF. CDR3 DNA sequence: TGTGCCAGCAGCTTAAGAGGCACTGAAGCTTTCTTT. Complete variable domain (other parts from reference TRBV7-2 and TRBJ1-1): GAGVSQSPSNKVTEKGKDVELRCDPISGHTALYWYRQSLGQGLEFLIYFQGNSAPDKSGLPSDRFSAERTGGSVSTLTIQRTQQEDSAVYLCASSLRGTEAFFGQGTRLTVV.

This clonotype was counted a few times. The rearrangement joins TRBV6-6 to TRBJ2-3; D is possibly TRBD2 (5 bases). V shed 3 bases and J shed 4 bases, with 11 bases lying between them. Per the germline V gene, CDR1 is MNHNY and CDR2 is SVGAGI (reference sequence). This CDR3 region has 14 residues. In nucleotides, the CDR3 is TGTGCCAGCAGTTATGGTGGAGGCTCAGATACGCAGTATTTT. Its translation: CASSYGGGSDTQYF.